This passage covers 22 T cell receptor beta chains from one sample sequenced in a study of blood T cell repertoires in COVID-19 (dated by TCRdb to about 2020). Libraries were made using the immunoSEQ multiplex PCR assay. Not all clones reach the TCRdb copy of this immuneACCESS table, which keeps in-frame sequences only. Checked studies attribute under half of the gap to unresolved V genes and leave the rest unexplained. The sample table lists 250,000 or so clones, 84% of them with a count of one. 3.4% of the sample belongs to the ten largest clones. The sequenced material came from PBMCs or T cells enriched from blood (not recorded which). These receptors originate from a man aged 45-65 years who had recovered from COVID-19.

This clone appeared a few times. This chain uses TRBV7-2 with TRBJ1-1; D is undetermined. Germline CDR1 SGHTA, CDR2 FQGNSA. The length of the CDR3 is 14 residues. V was trimmed by 5 bases and J by 1 base, leaving 11 bases between them. In DNA, the CDR3 is TGTGCCAGCAGCCCCCTTCGACAGAACACTGAAGCTTTCTTT. Its protein product is CASSPLRQNTEAFF.

This chain links TRBV7-8 with TRBJ2-1, with TRBD2 identical over 8 bases. The trim removed 5 bases at V and 2 bases at J, leaving 2 bases unmatched. The CDR3 has 14 residues. Germline CDR1 SGHVS, CDR2 FQNEAQ. In DNA, the CDR3 is TGTGCCAGCAGCCCACTAGCGGCCTACAATGAGCAGTTCTTC. As protein: CASSPLAAYNEQFF.

The chain uses TRBV5-5 and TRBJ1-6; 7 positions agree with TRBD1. CDR1 SGHKS and CDR2 YYEKEE come from the germline V gene (reference sequence). V shed 4 bases, J shed 7 bases, and the junction held 11 bases outside the gene matches. The CDR3 is 16 residues long. CDR3 in amino acids: CASSETPGQLNSPLHF. The CDR3 DNA sequence: TGTGCCAGCAGCGAGACTCCGGGACAGTTAAATTCACCCCTCCACTTT.

The gene calls are TRBV18 and TRBJ2-3; D possibly corresponds to TRBD1 (6 bases). CDR1 and CDR2 from the germline V gene are KGHSH and LQKENI. Trimming pared 3 bases from V and 3 bases from J, leaving 10 bases between. This CDR3 spans 14 amino acids. CDR3 region: CASSPRQGTDTQYF. The CDR3 DNA sequence: TGTGCCAGCTCACCTCGGCAGGGGACAGATACGCAGTATTTT. Using reference TRBV18 and TRBJ2-3 for the parts outside the CDR3, the full variable domain is NAGVMQNPRHLVRRRGQEARLRCSPMKGHSHVYWYRQLPEEGLKFMVYLQKENIIDESGMPKERFSAEFPKEGPSILRIQQVVRGDSAAYFCASSPRQGTDTQYFGPGTRLTVL.

This chain uses TRBV18 with TRBJ1-6, with 7 bases identical to TRBD1. The CDR3 covers 14 residues. Trimming cost V 6 bases and J 5 bases; bases outside gene matches: 4. Germline assignment: CDR1 KGHSH and CDR2 LQKENI. The CDR3 coding sequence is TGTGCCAGCTCGCCTGACAGGGATAATTCACCCCTCCACTTT. As protein: CASSPDRDNSPLHF. The full variable domain, rest sourced from reference TRBV18 and TRBJ1-6, is NAGVMQNPRHLVRRRGQEARLRCSPMKGHSHVYWYRQLPEEGLKFMVYLQKENIIDESGMPKERFSAEFPKEGPSILRIQQVVRGDSAAYFCASSPDRDNSPLHFGNGTRLTVT.

This clone was detected ten times or more. In the same sample, other DNA sequences code for this CDR3. V is TRBV5-6 and J is TRBJ1-2, with 7 bases that match TRBD1. With 0 bases clipped from V and 5 bases from J, the junction kept 4 bases outside the gene matches. The germline CDR1 and CDR2 sequences are SGHDT and YYEEEE. The CDR3 totals 14 residues. CDR3 bases: TGTGCCAGCAGCTTGGGACAGGGTGATTATGGCTACACCTTC. As protein: CASSLGQGDYGYTF.

The count of this clone is one. V gene TRBV24-1 combines with J gene TRBJ2-3; TRBD1 is a possible D gene (5 bases). The CDR3 is 15 residues long. The V end lost 4 bases, the J end lost 4 bases, and 14 bases lay between the germline ends. Per germline, CDR1 KGHDR and CDR2 SFDVKD. CDR3 sequence: CATSEDIWSADTQYF. The CDR3 DNA sequence: TGTGCCACCAGTGAGGACATCTGGAGCGCAGATACGCAGTATTTT.

This clone was picked up one time. The gene calls are TRBV18 and TRBJ2-3; D not resolved. This CDR3 has 13 residues. The V and J ends lost 4 bases and 4 bases respectively, with 9 bases between them. Germline values: CDR1 KGHSH, CDR2 LQKENI. The CDR3 protein is CASSRAFSDTQYF. DNA for the CDR3: TGTGCCAGCTCACGGGCGTTCTCAGATACGCAGTATTTT.

The genes are TRBV7-9 and TRBJ2-7; TRBD2 is a possible D gene (7 bases). Trimming took off 2 bases at V and 3 bases at J, with 14 bases between the two ends. Germline V gene data show CDR1 as SEHNR and CDR2 as FQNEAQ (reference sequence). The CDR3 length is 15 residues. The CDR3 reads CASSLRGGGGYEQYF. CDR3 sequence (DNA): TGTGCCAGCAGCTTAAGAGGGGGGGGAGGCTACGAGCAGTACTTC.

The rearrangement uses TRBV29-1 and TRBJ2-7; the D gene is possibly TRBD2 (5 bases). Trimming cost V 6 bases and J 0 bases, with 9 bases left between them. Germline CDR1 is SQVTM and CDR2 is ANQGSEA. The CDR3 spans 12 residues. CDR3 protein: CSVTGNSYEQYF. DNA for the CDR3: TGCAGCGTCACCGGGAACTCCTACGAGCAGTACTTC.

V gene TRBV27 combines with J gene TRBJ1-5; weak D call: TRBD1 (6 bases). The CDR3 has 14 residues. Trimming removed 2 bases at V and 8 bases at J, with 13 bases between. Per germline, CDR1 MNHEY and CDR2 SMNVEV (reference sequence). The CDR3 sequence is CASSLSQGKEPQHF. The CDR3 DNA reads as TGTGCCAGCAGTTTAAGTCAGGGGAAGGAGCCCCAGCATTTT.

This clone was seen a single time. The V gene is TRBV6-5, the J gene TRBJ1-1; D unresolved. This CDR3 is 16 amino acids long. V dropped 2 bases and J dropped 3 bases, with 16 bases sitting between them. CDR1 is MNHEY, CDR2 SVGAGI, per germline. The CDR3 DNA follows: TGTGCCAGCAGTTACGACACCCATCGCACATACACTGAAGCTTTCTTT. This encodes CASSYDTHRTYTEAFF.

This clone was recorded once. The chain has TRBV7-8 and TRBJ2-2; D might be TRBD1 (5 bases). The germline V gene encodes CDR1 SGHVS and CDR2 FQNEAQ. Trimming removed 4 bases from V and 7 bases from J, with 7 bases in between. This CDR3 is built from 12 residues. CDR3 coding DNA: TGTGCCAGCAGCTGGACAAGCGGGGAGCTGTTTTTT. Protein product: CASSWTSGELFF.

This clone has a handful of counts. The rearrangement links TRBV27 to TRBJ1-1; 7 bases are a match to TRBD1. J was trimmed by 4 bases and V by 3 bases; bases with no gene match: 11. The CDR3 loop spans 16 amino acids. Germline values: CDR1 MNHEY, CDR2 SMNVEV (reference sequence). The CDR3: CASSFWGRQGGTEAFF. DNA for the CDR3: TGTGCCAGCAGTTTCTGGGGAAGACAGGGAGGCACTGAAGCTTTCTTT.

Only one count was recorded for this clone. The chain combines TRBV7-7 with TRBJ2-1; TRBD2 agrees at 9 bases. The CDR3 consists of 14 residues. The germline V gene encodes CDR1 SSHAT and CDR2 FNYEAQ (reference sequence). CDR3 sequence (DNA): TGTGCTAGCTCTACCGCGGGGGGGGACAATGAGCAGTTCTTC. Protein sequence: CASSTAGGDNEQFF. Combining the CDR3 with reference TRBV7-7 and TRBJ2-1 gives the whole variable domain GAGVSQSPRYKVTKRGQDVTLRCDPISSHATLYWYQQALGQGPEFLTYFNYEAQPDKSGLPSDRFSAERPEGSISTLTIQRTEQRDSAMYRCASSTAGGDNEQFFGPGTRLTVL.

J is TRBJ2-1 and V is TRBV18, with TRBD2 identical over 14 bases. Germline trimming cut 4 bases from V and 0 bases from J; bases unmatched to any gene: 2. This CDR3 is 17 amino acids long. Germline CDR1 KGHSH, CDR2 LQKENI. The CDR3 DNA follows: TGTGCCAGCTCACGAGGGACTAGCGGGAGCTCCTACAATGAGCAGTTCTTC. It codes for CASSRGTSGSSYNEQFF. The full variable domain, with the rest looked up from reference TRBV18 and TRBJ2-1, is NAGVMQNPRHLVRRRGQEARLRCSPMKGHSHVYWYRQLPEEGLKFMVYLQKENIIDESGMPKERFSAEFPKEGPSILRIQQVVRGDSAAYFCASSRGTSGSSYNEQFFGPGTRLTVL.

The V call is TRBV5-1, the J call TRBJ1-2; TRBD1 might be the D (5 bases). The CDR3 has 16 residues. Germline V CDR1 and CDR2: SGHRS, YFSETQ. The V and J ends lost 1 base and 2 bases respectively, with 15 bases between them. CDR3 amino acids: CASSLKSSDRNYGYTF. The CDR3 region has the DNA TGCGCCAGCAGCTTGAAGAGTTCCGACAGAAACTATGGCTACACCTTC. Full variable domain (remainder filled in from reference TRBV5-1 and TRBJ1-2): KAGVTQTPRYLIKTRGQQVTLSCSPISGHRSVSWYQQTPGQGLQFLFEYFSETQRNKGNFPGRFSGRQFSNSRSEMNVSTLELGDSALYLCASSLKSSDRNYGYTFGSGTRLTVV.

The chain links TRBV14 to TRBJ2-3; tentatively, D is TRBD2 (6 bases). Germline V gene lookup returns CDR1 SGHDN and CDR2 FVKESK. The CDR3 covers 15 residues. Trimming removed 4 bases at V and 4 bases at J, with 15 bases between. The CDR3 loop is CASSPIWRGPDTQYF. In DNA, the CDR3 is TGTGCCAGCAGCCCAATATGGCGGGGTCCAGATACGCAGTATTTT.

The chain recombines TRBV27 with TRBJ2-1, with 13 bases matching TRBD2. From germline, CDR1 is MNHEY and CDR2 SMNVEV (reference sequence). CDR3 size: 17 residues. After removal of 4 bases from V and 4 bases from J, the junction contained 7 bases not matched to a gene. For the CDR3, the DNA is TGTGCCAGCAGTTCCAGACTAGCGGGAGGTTTATACAATGAGCAGTTCTTC. Its translation is CASSSRLAGGLYNEQFF.

The chain carries TRBV19 and TRBJ1-1, with a weak D call TRBD1 (6 bases). With 0 bases removed from V and 6 bases from J, the gap between germline ends came to 8 bases. In germline, CDR1 is LNHDA, CDR2 SQIVND (reference sequence). This CDR3 has 13 residues. The CDR3 loop reads CASSIDRQAEAFF. The CDR3 DNA follows: TGTGCCAGTAGTATAGACCGACAGGCTGAAGCTTTCTTT.

This clone was picked up one time. The genes are TRBV12-2 and TRBJ1-2; the table assigns TRBD1, which was not confirmed against the DNA. TRBV12-2 is a recognized pseudogene. This CDR3 is 17 amino acids long. CDR3 nucleotide sequence: TGTGCAAGTCGCTTAGGGGGCCAGGGTACCACTAACTATGGCTACACCTTC. As protein: CASRLGGQGTTNYGYTF.

This clone was counted only a few times. CDR3 nucleotide sequence: TGTGCCAGTACATCCGGGACAGGGGGCGCTTGGGGCTACACCTTC. This codes for CASTSGTGGAWGYTF. This chain connects TRBV19 to TRBJ1-2, with 12 bases fitting TRBD1. The V segment lost 7 bases and the J segment 8 bases; nucleotides outside the gene matches: 11. The CDR3 contains 15 residues. Per the germline V gene, CDR1 is LNHDA and CDR2 is SQIVND (reference sequence).